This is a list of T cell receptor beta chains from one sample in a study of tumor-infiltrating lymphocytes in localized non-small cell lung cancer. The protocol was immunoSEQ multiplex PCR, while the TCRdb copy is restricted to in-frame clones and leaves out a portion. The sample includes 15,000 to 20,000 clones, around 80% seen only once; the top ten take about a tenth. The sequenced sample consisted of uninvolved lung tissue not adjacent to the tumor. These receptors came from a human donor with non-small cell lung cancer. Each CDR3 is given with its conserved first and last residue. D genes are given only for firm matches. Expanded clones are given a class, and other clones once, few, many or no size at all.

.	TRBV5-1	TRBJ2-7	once	TGCGCCAGCAGCCCACGACAGGTTGCCTACGAGCAGTACTTC	CASSPRQVAYEQYF
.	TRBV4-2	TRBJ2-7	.	TGTGCCAGCAGTACAGGGTATGTGGACGAGCAGTACTTC	CASSTGYVDEQYF
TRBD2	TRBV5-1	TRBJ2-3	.	TGCGCCAGCAGCCCCGGTAGTAGCGGGGGGTCAGATACGCAGTATTTT	CASSPGSSGGSDTQYF
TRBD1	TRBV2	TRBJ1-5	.	TGTGCCAGCAGTGCGACAGGGGAACAGCCCCAGCATTTT	CASSATGEQPQHF
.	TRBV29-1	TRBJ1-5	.	TGCAGCGCTGGATTCGGGGGGCGCGGTCAGCCCCAGCATTTT	CSAGFGGRGQPQHF
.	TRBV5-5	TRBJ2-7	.	TGTGCCAGCAGCTTTTGGAGGAGGGAGCAGTACTTC	CASSFWRREQYF
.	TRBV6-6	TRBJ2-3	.	TGTGCCAGCAGCGACAATTCAGATACGCAGTATTTT	CASSDNSDTQYF
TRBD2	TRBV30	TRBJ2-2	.	TGTGCCTGGAAAGGCGGGAGGGGCGCCGGGGAGCTGTTTTTT	CAWKGGRGAGELFF
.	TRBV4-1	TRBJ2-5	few	TGCGCCAGCAGCCGTAGGGGTCCGGGACAAAATTTCGAGACCCAGTACTTC	CASSRRGPGQNFETQYF
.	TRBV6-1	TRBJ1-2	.	TGTGCCAGCAGTGAAGATTGGACGCGTATTGTCTATGGCTACACCTTC	CASSEDWTRIVYGYTF
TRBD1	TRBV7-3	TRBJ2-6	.	TGTGCCAGCAGCTTAACAGGGACAGGGTATCTATCGGGGGCCAACGTCCTGACTTTC	CASSLTGTGYLSGANVLTF
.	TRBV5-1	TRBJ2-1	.	TGCGCCAGCAGCTTGAGCCAGCGGACCTACAATGAGCAGTTCTTC	CASSLSQRTYNEQFF
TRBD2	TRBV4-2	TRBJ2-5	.	TGTGCCAGCAGCACACTAGCGGGAGTGCCCGGGGGAGAGACCCAGTACTTC	CASSTLAGVPGGETQYF
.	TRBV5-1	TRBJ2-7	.	TGCGCCAGCAGCCAGGGCGAGCGGTTAAGGGGCGAGCAGTACTTC	CASSQGERLRGEQYF
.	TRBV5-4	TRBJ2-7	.	TGTGCCAGCAGCTTGGAAATTAGCGCCGACGAGCAGTACTTC	CASSLEISADEQYF
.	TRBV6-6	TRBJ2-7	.	TGTGCCAGCAGCCTACAGGCTGGGATATCCTACGAGCAGTACTTC	CASSLQAGISYEQYF
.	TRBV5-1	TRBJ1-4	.	TGCGCCAGCAGCTTGGCGGCAGGGAGTAATGAAAAACTGTTTTTT	CASSLAAGSNEKLFF